The clone carrying this T cell receptor beta chain was detected many times. Its matching antigen is unknown. These data come from a study of beta chain features in type 1 diabetes. Study observations and caveats: There were fewer insertions and more deletions at the VDJ junctions of type 1 diabetes patients. Across all four CD4+ subsets, people with type 1 diabetes showed modestly shorter TCRB CDR3s.

The CDR3 is made up of 13 amino acids. The germline gives CDR1 ENHRY, CDR2 SYGVKD. V lost 6 bases and J 1 base, leaving 8 bases between the germline ends. Expressed TCRB transcripts were sequenced after all isolated RNA was converted to cDNA. Generated by immunoSEQ multiplex PCR, the TCRdb table keeps only in-frame clones and is missing some. This table has some 150,000 clones, more than 9% appearing once. V usage is TRBV10-3 and J usage is TRBJ2-3; possible D gene TRBD1, 6 bases. Sequences were obtained from naive CD4+ T cells from blood. The source is a young man in good health. This chain's CDR3 is CAISAGGTDTQYF. Written as DNA, the CDR3 is TGTGCCATCAGCGCAGGGGGCACAGATACGCAGTATTTT.